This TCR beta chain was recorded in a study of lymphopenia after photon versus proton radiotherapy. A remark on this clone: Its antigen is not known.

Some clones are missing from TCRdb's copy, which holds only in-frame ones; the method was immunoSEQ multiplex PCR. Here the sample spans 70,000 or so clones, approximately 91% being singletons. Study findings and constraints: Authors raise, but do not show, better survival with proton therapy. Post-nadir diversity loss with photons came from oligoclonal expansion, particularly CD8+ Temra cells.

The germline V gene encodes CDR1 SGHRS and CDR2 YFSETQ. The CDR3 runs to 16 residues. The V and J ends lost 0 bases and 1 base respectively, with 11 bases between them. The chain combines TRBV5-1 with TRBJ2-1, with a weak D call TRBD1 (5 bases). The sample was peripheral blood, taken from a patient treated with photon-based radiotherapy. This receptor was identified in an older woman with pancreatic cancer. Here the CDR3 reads CASSLEGVPSYNEQFF. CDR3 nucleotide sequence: TGCGCCAGCAGCTTGGAAGGGGTCCCTTCCTACAATGAGCAGTTCTTC.